Here is one T cell receptor (beta chain) with its context. Its antigen is unknown. No much larger clone is present one base from it, and per-base qualities are unavailable. Enrolling through a virtual design, the prospective study's participants ranged in age from roughly 18 to 89 years and lived across about two dozen United States geographic areas. Cohort assignment in the prospective study relied on participant-reported clinical history from a screening survey and a study questionnaire. Recovered participants in ImmuneRACE Cohort 3 were defined by two consecutive negative NP/OP PCR tests, clearance by a healthcare professional, or resolution of symptoms. Each participant in the prospective study had whole blood, serum and a nasopharyngeal or oropharyngeal swab collected by mobile phlebotomists. Additional blood draws and questionnaires over an approximately two-month period could optionally be provided by prospective study participants. Blood samples from the prospective study were shipped frozen or at room temperature prior to DNA extraction.

The immunoSEQ Assay, a bias-controlled multiplex PCR, was used to amplify TCRbeta CDR3 regions from genomic DNA. The paper's processing steps were these. Nucleated cell counts per sample were estimated from amplification of reference gene primers within the assay. To quantify the absolute abundance of each unique TCRbeta CDR3 rearrangement, sequence reads were collapsed and filtered. Productive Simpson clonality was computed per sample as the square root of Simpson's diversity index over productive rearrangements. This is the immuneACCESS table as TCRdb keeps it, with only in-frame sequences that have V and J called. A part of the clones is gone; compared with another copy, unresolved V genes explain less than half, and the rest is unexplained. That table furnishes V, J and clone size, whereas the DNA furnished D and trimming. This sample holds about 480,000 clones; 70% to 90% were observed only once. Roughly 1.9% of the sample comes from the top ten.

V loses 6 bases of germline sequence and J loses 0 bases, and the interval between the two ends is 8 bases. As encoded in the germline V gene, CDR1 is MRHNA while CDR2 is SNTAGT. There are 14 amino acids in the CDR3, from cysteine to phenylalanine inclusive. Only the CDR3 region is kept as DNA, spanning 42 bases read in frame from base 1. The data are from a study of blood T cell repertoires in COVID-19 (dated by TCRdb to 2018 to 2020). About the study as a whole: Samples from collaborators originated in the United States, Italy and Spain and spanned both the acute and convalescent phases of COVID-19. The prospective study material was composed of cDNA or gDNA derived from T cells, B-cell-depleted T cells, or PBMCs. The dataset comprised deeply sampled blood TCRbeta repertoires from subjects exposed to, actively infected with, or recovered from COVID-19. A freely available public database, intended as a resource for researchers studying the immune response to SARS-CoV-2, is where the repertoires were released. Samples were obtained from the ongoing ImmuneRACE study (first 160 participants) and from some 1,200 subjects provided by 6 global collaborators. The sample metadata nearly always contained a de-identified subject ID, COVID-19 status, age in years and sex. Where HLA class I and class II types were available, the types were taken from metadata supplied by the sample provider, not from assay-based typing. The full study reports these points: The quantity of clinical and demographic metadata differed by source and by participant and was supplied without curation.

The clonotype originates from a woman in her forties who had recovered from COVID-19. The chain is assembled from TRBV6-4 and TRBJ2-2; the best D guess is TRBD1, with 6 bases matching. The material sequenced was PBMCs or T cells enriched from blood (not recorded which). The nucleotide sequence reads as follows: TGTGCCAGCAGCGGACAGCCGAACACCGGGGAGCTGTTTTTT. It encodes CASSGQPNTGELFF.